This is a list of T cell receptor beta chains from one sample in a study of Ad26.COV2.S vaccination and SARS-CoV-2 variants. Measured with immunoSEQ multiplex PCR; TCRdb has only the in-frame clones, and not every one. Of about 500,000 clones in the sample, approximately 90% are singletons; the top ten hold roughly 1.7%. The sample was peripheral blood, taken in a trial of Ad26.COV2.S vaccine versus placebo. These receptors all come from a person between 18 and 65 years old who received the Ad26.COV2.S COVID-19 vaccine or a placebo. CDR3s include the opening cysteine and the closing phenylalanine or tryptophan. A D gene is named only where the DNA matches it firmly. The size field is filled for only some rows; it gives once, few, many or a size class.

size	V	D	J	CDR3	DNA
-	TRBV14	-	TRBJ1-2	CASSLATIQGYTF	TGTGCCAGCAGTCTGGCCACGATTCAGGGCTACACCTTC
-	TRBV15	-	TRBJ1-5	CATSRGQAGTSSFSNQPQHF	TGTGCCACCAGCAGGGGTCAGGCAGGGACGAGTTCCTTCAGCAATCAGCCCCAGCATTTT
-	TRBV24-1	-	TRBJ2-1	CATSEGEEQFF	TGTGCCACCAGTGAGGGGGAGGAGCAGTTCTTC
few	TRBV7-2	TRBD2	TRBJ2-5	CASSLGAMTSPKETQYF	TGTGCCAGCAGCTTGGGTGCGATGACTAGCCCGAAAGAGACCCAGTACTTC
few	TRBV4-1	-	TRBJ1-2	CASSQGWAGQGYGYTF	TGCGCCAGCAGCCAAGGTTGGGCAGGGCAAGGGTATGGCTACACCTTC
-	TRBV7-9	TRBD2	TRBJ2-1	CASSPESGGAYNEQFF	TGTGCCAGCAGCCCCGAAAGCGGGGGGGCGTACAATGAGCAGTTCTTC
-	TRBV21-1	-	TRBJ1-5	CASSKGPGRGGNQPQHF	TGTGCCAGCAGCAAAGGGCCGGGACGCGGGGGCAATCAGCCCCAGCATTTT
-	TRBV30	-	TRBJ1-1	CAREKNTEAFF	TGTGCTCGGGAGAAGAACACTGAAGCTTTCTTT
-	TRBV6-6	-	TRBJ2-7	CASHPGGGLYYEQYF	TGTGCCAGCCACCCTGGGGGGGGGCTTTACTACGAGCAGTACTTC
-	TRBV10-3	-	TRBJ2-3	CATSNWGIGTDTQYF	TGTGCCACCTCCAACTGGGGTATCGGGACAGATACGCAGTATTTT
-	TRBV28	TRBD2	TRBJ2-1	CASSLGPGGDYNEQFF	TGTGCCAGCAGTTTGGGCCCGGGAGGAGACTACAATGAGCAGTTCTTC
-	TRBV3-1/TRBV3-2	-	TRBJ2-6	CASSQGPNSGANVLTF	TGTGCCAGCAGCCAAGGTCCAAACTCTGGGGCCAACGTCCTGACTTTC
few	TRBV28	TRBD1	TRBJ1-5	CASSLPRSTGGHRGNQPQHF	TGTGCCAGCAGTTTGCCCCGCTCGACAGGGGGTCATAGGGGCAATCAGCCCCAGCATTTT
-	TRBV6-1	-	TRBJ1-6	CASSEPGTGVNSPLHF	TGTGCCAGCAGTGAGCCCGGGACGGGCGTTAATTCACCCCTCCACTTT
few	TRBV7-8	TRBD2	TRBJ2-7	CASSPGTSGGASPYEQYF	TGTGCCAGCAGCCCTGGGACTAGCGGGGGGGCATCGCCCTACGAGCAGTACTTC
-	TRBV10-3	-	TRBJ1-2	CAISSGTGVFYGYTF	TGTGCCATCAGCTCCGGGACCGGAGTATTCTATGGCTACACCTTC
-	TRBV11-2	TRBD1	TRBJ1-3	CASRINRGLGNTIYF	TGTGCCAGCAGGATAAACAGGGGCCTGGGAAACACCATATATTTT
-	TRBV3-1/TRBV3-2	-	TRBJ1-1	CASSQRGYNTEAFF	TGTGCCAGCAGCCAGCGGGGATATAACACTGAAGCTTTCTTT
-	TRBV9	-	TRBJ1-2	CASSVGGGVSQSNYGYTF	TGTGCCAGCAGCGTAGGGGGTGGGGTCAGCCAGTCTAACTATGGCTACACCTTC
-	TRBV28	-	TRBJ1-3	CASGTGSYESGNTIYF	TGTGCCAGCGGGACGGGCAGCTATGAATCTGGAAACACCATATATTTT
-	TRBV18	TRBD1	TRBJ2-7	CASSPLPGQGESYEQYF	TGTGCCAGCTCACCTTTACCGGGACAGGGGGAATCCTACGAGCAGTACTTC